Sequencing of this TCR beta chain was carried out in a study of siplizumab effects on memory and regulatory T cells. The study, taken as a whole, reports: It was not possible to assign a naive or memory phenotype to roughly 80-95% of proliferating CD4+ or CD8+ clones. A minor share of alloreactive clones matched unstimulated subsets.

Assay: immunoSEQ multiplex PCR; the TCRdb copy retains only in-frame clones and omits some. The data contain about 87,000 clones, about 87% of them seen just once; the ten biggest clones take up roughly 14%. V gave up 2 bases and J gave up 3 bases; unmatched junction bases: 0. CDR3 length equals 13 residues. Germline values: CDR1 MNHNY, CDR2 SVGAGI (reference sequence). A remark on this clone: Its antigen is undetermined.

The sample comprised CD4+ T cells sorted from blood. The chain links TRBV6-6 to TRBJ2-7, with TRBD2 matching over 8 bases. The receptor was isolated from a human donor in good health. The CDR3 protein is CASSYGTSYEQYF. DNA for the CDR3: TGTGCCAGCAGTTACGGGACTAGCTACGAGCAGTACTTC.